Here is one TCR beta chain with its context. Its antigen remains unidentified. These data come from a study of cytomegalovirus exposure and HLA in healthy donors. A multiplex PCR was run with 60 Vbeta primers and 13 Jbeta primers. Sequencing used immunoSEQ multiplex PCR; TCRdb keeps in-frame clones, though not all of them. The table records 190,000 or so clones, 79% of them present only once. Germline V lookup: CDR1 SQVTM, CDR2 ANQGSEA. This CDR3 has 11 amino acids. V lost 6 bases and J 2 bases, leaving 7 bases between the germline ends. These donors counted as nominally healthy when sampled, but unrecorded immune exposures were likely. Study findings and constraints: Many donors carried some public TCRs, although rarity characterized most TCR sequences. A prior analysis recorded that most TCR beta V segments were productive about 87% or about 30% of the time.

The rearrangement links TRBV29-1 to TRBJ1-2; D call uncertain. This clonotype was sampled from a girl aged 5-17 years in good health and CMV-seropositive. Input material: PBMCs. CDR3 amino acids: CSVEINYGYTF. CDR3 nucleotides: TGCAGCGTGGAGATAAACTATGGCTACACCTTC.